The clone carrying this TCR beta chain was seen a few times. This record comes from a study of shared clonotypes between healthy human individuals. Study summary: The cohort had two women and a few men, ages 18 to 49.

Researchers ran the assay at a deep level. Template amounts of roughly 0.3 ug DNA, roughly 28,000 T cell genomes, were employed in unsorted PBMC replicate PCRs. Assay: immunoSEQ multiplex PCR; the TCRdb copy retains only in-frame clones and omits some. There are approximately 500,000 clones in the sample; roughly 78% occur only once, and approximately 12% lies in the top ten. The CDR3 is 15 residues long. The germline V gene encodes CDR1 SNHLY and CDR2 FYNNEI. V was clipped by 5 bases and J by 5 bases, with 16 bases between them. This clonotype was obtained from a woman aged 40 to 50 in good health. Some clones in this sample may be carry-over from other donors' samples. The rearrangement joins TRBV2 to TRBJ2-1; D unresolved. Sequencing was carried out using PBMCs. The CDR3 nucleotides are TGTGCCAGCAGTCCGCAAGCAGTTATCGACAATGAGCAGTTCTTC. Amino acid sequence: CASSPQAVIDNEQFF. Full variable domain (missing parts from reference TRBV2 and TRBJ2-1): EPEVTQTPSHQVTQMGQEVILRCVPISNHLYFYWYRQILGQKVEFLVSFYNNEISEKSEIFDDQFSVERPDGSNFTLKIRSTKLEDSAMYFCASSPQAVIDNEQFFGPGTRLTVL.